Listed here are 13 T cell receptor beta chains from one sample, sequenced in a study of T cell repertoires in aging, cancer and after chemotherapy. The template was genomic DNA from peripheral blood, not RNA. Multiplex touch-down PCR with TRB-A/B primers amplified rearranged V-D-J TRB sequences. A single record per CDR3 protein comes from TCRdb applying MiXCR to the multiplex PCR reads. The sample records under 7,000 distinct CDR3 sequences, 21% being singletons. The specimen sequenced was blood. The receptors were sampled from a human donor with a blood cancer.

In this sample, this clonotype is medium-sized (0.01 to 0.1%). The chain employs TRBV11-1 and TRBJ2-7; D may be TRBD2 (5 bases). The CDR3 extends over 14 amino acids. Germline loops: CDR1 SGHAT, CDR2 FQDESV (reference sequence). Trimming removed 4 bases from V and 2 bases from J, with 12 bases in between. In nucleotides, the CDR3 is TGTGCCAGCAGCTACCGCGGGCAGGCCTACGAGCAGTACTTC. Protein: CASSYRGQAYEQYF.

The CDR3 DNA sequence: TGTGCCAGCAGCTTGGCTAGGACAGGGGTGAGAGGGGCCAACGTCCTGACTTTC. It translates to CASSLARTGVRGANVLTF. The rearrangement uses TRBV5-4 and TRBJ2-6; 9 positions agree with TRBD1. The CDR3 is 18 amino acids. From germline, CDR1 is SGHNT and CDR2 YYREEE (reference sequence). The trim removed 0 bases at V and 4 bases at J, leaving 8 bases unmatched. The full variable domain, in which reference TRBV5-4 and TRBJ2-6 provide the parts outside the CDR3, is ETGVTQSPTHLIKTRGQQVTLRCSSQSGHNTVSWYQQALGQGPQFIFQYYREEENGRGNFPPRFSGLQFPNYSSELNVNALELDDSALYLCASSLARTGVRGANVLTFGAGSRLTVL.

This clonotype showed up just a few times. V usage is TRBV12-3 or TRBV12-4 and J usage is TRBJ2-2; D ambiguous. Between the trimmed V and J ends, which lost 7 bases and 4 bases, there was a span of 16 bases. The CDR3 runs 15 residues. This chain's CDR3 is CASTLSKRITGELFF. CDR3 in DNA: TGTGCCAGCACCCTTTCTAAGCGAATCACCGGGGAGCTGTTTTTT.

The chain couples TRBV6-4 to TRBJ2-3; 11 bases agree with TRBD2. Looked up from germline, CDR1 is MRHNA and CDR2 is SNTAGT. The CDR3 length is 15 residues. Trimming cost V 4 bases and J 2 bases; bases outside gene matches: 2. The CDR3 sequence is CASSVLAGATDTQYF. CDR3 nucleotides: TGTGCCAGCAGTGTACTAGCGGGGGCCACAGATACGCAGTATTTT.

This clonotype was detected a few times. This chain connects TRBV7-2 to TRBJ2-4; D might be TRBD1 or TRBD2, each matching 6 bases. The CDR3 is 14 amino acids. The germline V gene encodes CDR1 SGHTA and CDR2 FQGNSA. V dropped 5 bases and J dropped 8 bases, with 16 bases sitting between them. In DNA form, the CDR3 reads TGTGCCAGCAGCCCCGGGACTGGGGGGCACATTCAGTACTTC. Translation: CASSPGTGGHIQYF. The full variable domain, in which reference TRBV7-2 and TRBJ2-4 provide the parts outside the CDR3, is GAGVSQSPSNKVTEKGKDVELRCDPISGHTALYWYRQSLGQGLEFLIYFQGNSAPDKSGLPSDRFSAERTGGSVSTLTIQRTQQEDSAVYLCASSPGTGGHIQYFGAGTRLSVL.

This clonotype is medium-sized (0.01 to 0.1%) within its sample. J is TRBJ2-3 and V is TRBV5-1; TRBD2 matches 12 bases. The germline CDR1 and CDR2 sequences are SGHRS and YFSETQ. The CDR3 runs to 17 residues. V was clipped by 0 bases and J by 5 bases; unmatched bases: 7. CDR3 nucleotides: TGCGCCAGCAGCTTGGCCCGACTAGCGGGGGAGGGAGATACGCAGTATTTT. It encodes CASSLARLAGEGDTQYF.

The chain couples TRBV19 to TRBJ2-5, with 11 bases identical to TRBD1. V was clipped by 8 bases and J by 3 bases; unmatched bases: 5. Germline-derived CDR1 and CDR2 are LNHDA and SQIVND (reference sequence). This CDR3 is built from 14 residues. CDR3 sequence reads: CASGDRGTEETQYF. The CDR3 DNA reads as TGTGCCAGTGGGGACAGGGGGACTGAAGAGACCCAGTACTTC.

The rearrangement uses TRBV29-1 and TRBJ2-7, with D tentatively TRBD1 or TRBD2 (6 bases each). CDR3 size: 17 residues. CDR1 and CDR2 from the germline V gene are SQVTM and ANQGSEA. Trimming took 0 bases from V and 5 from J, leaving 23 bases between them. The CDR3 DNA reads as TGCAGCGTTGAAGAGGAGGGCAGGGGCACCGGGGTTGACGAGCAGTACTTC. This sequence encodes CSVEEEGRGTGVDEQYF.

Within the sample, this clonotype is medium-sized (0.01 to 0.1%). This CDR3 is CASSYGTGSSYEQYF. Written as DNA, the CDR3 is TGTGCCAGCAGTTACGGAACAGGTAGCTCCTACGAGCAGTACTTC. The genes are TRBV6-2 or TRBV6-3 and TRBJ2-7, with D possibly TRBD1 on 5 matching bases. The germline gives CDR1 MNHEY, CDR2 SVGEGT. Trimming took off 2 bases at V and 0 bases at J, with 11 bases between the two ends. The CDR3 runs 15 residues.

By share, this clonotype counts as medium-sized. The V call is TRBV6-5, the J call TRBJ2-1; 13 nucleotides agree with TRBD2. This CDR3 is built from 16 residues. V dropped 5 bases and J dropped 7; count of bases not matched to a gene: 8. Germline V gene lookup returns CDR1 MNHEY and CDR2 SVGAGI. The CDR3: CASSPETSGGRNEQFF. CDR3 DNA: TGTGCCAGCAGTCCCGAGACTAGCGGGGGGAGAAATGAGCAGTTCTTC.

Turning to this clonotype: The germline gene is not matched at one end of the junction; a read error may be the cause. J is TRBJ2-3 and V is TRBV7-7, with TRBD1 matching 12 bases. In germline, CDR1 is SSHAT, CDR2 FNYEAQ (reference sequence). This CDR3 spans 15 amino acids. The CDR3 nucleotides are TGTGCTAGCAGCTCCGGGACAGGGGGCAGAGATACGCAGTATTTT. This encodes CASSSGTGGRDTQYF.

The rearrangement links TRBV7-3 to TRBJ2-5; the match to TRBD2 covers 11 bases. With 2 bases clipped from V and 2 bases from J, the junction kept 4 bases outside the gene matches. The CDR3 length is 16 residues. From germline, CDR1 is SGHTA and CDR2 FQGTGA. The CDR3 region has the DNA TGTGCCAGCAGCTTAGGAGTAGCGGGAGGGCAAGAGACCCAGTACTTC. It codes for CASSLGVAGGQETQYF. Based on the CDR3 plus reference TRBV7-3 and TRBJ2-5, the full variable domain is GAGVSQTPSNKVTEKGKYVELRCDPISGHTALYWYRQSLGQGPEFLIYFQGTGAADDSGLPNDRFFAVRPEGSVSTLKIQRTERGDSAVYLCASSLGVAGGQETQYFGPGTRLLVL.

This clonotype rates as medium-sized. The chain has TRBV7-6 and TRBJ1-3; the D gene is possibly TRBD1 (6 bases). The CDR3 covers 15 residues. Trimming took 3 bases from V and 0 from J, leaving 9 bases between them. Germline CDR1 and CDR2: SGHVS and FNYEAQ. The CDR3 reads CASSLGAFSGNTIYF. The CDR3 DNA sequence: TGTGCCAGCAGCTTGGGGGCCTTCTCTGGAAACACCATATATTTT.